Shown below are 21 T cell receptor beta chains from a single sample sequenced in a study of T-cell memory formation after mild COVID-19. TCRdb reprocessed the 5' RACE reads with MiXCR, giving one entry per CDR3 protein. There are approximately 400,000 distinct CDR3 sequences in the sample; over 15% occur only once, and about a fifth lies in the top ten. Sample: PBMCs or a T cell subset sorted from them (not recorded which). The receptors were gathered from a man younger than 35 who had mild COVID-19 (a few samples of this study predate the infection). Cell type and time point are not known.

This clonotype was detected only a few times. This chain links TRBV4-1 with TRBJ1-1; 7 nucleotides align to TRBD1. The CDR3 loop spans 17 amino acids. Trimming at V came to 0 bases and at J to 0 bases, leaving 7 bases not matched to a gene. Germline CDR1 and CDR2: MGHRA and YSYEKL. The CDR3 reads CASSQESGTAMNTEAFF. CDR3 nucleotide sequence: TGCGCCAGCAGCCAAGAATCCGGGACAGCCATGAACACTGAAGCTTTCTTT.

The chain carries TRBV7-2 and TRBJ2-7; 8 nucleotides agree with TRBD1. The CDR3 is 14 residues long. Germline CDR1 and CDR2: SGHTA and FQGNSA. The J segment lost 7 bases and the V segment lost 5 bases, leaving 10 bases of the junction unmatched. CDR3 region: CASSVTTGAREQYV. The DNA for the CDR3 is TGTGCCAGCAGCGTTACGACAGGGGCGAGGGAGCAGTACGTC.

There are a few counts of this clonotype. The chain joins TRBV2 to TRBJ2-1; 13 nucleotides align to TRBD2. The CDR3 length is 15 residues. From germline, CDR1 is SNHLY and CDR2 FYNNEI. Unmatched junction bases numbered 4, after V lost 7 bases and J lost 4 bases. CDR3 loop: CASKTSGGLYNEQFF. The CDR3, as DNA: TGTGCCAGCAAGACTAGCGGGGGGCTTTACAATGAGCAGTTCTTC.

V and J are TRBV24-1 and TRBJ1-1; possible D gene TRBD1, 5 bases. Per germline, CDR1 KGHDR and CDR2 SFDVKD. V was pared by 9 bases and J by 5 bases, with 12 bases between. The CDR3 covers 12 residues. CDR3 DNA: TGTGCCACCTCGTGGGGGGAGACTGAAGCTTTCTTT. This translates into CATSWGETEAFF.

The chain recombines TRBV5-1 with TRBJ1-1; 7 bases are a match to TRBD1. CDR3 length: 15 amino acids. Germline loops: CDR1 SGHRS, CDR2 YFSETQ. V shed 5 bases and J 2 bases; nucleotides not matched to a gene: 9. CDR3 sequence reads: CASRWTGTVNTEAFF. Written as DNA, the CDR3 is TGCGCCAGCAGATGGACCGGGACAGTTAACACTGAAGCTTTCTTT.

This clonotype was found a few times. This chain uses TRBV28 with TRBJ2-5, with a weak D call TRBD1 (6 bases). CDR3 length: 14 residues. V was trimmed by 6 bases and J by 7 bases, leaving 18 bases between them. Per germline, CDR1 MDHEN and CDR2 SYDVKM. Here the CDR3 reads CASRSDGTPGTQYF. Here the CDR3 DNA reads TGTGCCAGCAGATCCGACGGGACACCTGGGACCCAGTACTTC.

This clonotype has more than one count but fewer than ten. The chain has TRBV3-1 and TRBJ2-5, with D unclear. The CDR3 extends over 13 amino acids. CDR1 and CDR2 (germline): LGHDT, YNNKEL (reference sequence). V was shortened by 1 base and J by 3 bases, with 6 bases between the two germline ends. CDR3 sequence reads: CASSQVEKETQYF. CDR3 sequence (DNA): TGTGCCAGCAGCCAAGTTGAGAAAGAGACCCAGTACTTC.

This chain links TRBV7-2 with TRBJ1-1, with 7 bases identical to TRBD1. Germline CDR1 SGHTA, CDR2 FQGNSA. Germline trimming cut 3 bases from V and 2 bases from J; bases unmatched to any gene: 9. The CDR3 sequence is 16 residues long. In DNA form, the CDR3 reads TGTGCCAGCAGCTTCCCCGAGGGACAGCCCAACACTGAAGCTTTCTTT. It encodes CASSFPEGQPNTEAFF. The whole variable domain, remainder taken from reference TRBV7-2 and TRBJ1-1, is GAGVSQSPSNKVTEKGKDVELRCDPISGHTALYWYRQSLGQGLEFLIYFQGNSAPDKSGLPSDRFSAERTGGSVSTLTIQRTQQEDSAVYLCASSFPEGQPNTEAFFGQGTRLTVV.

This clonotype has more than one count but fewer than ten. The chain combines TRBV5-1 with TRBJ2-3; D is uncertain. Germline V gene lookup returns CDR1 SGHRS and CDR2 YFSETQ. Trimming stripped 1 base from V and 0 bases from J, with 9 bases between. The CDR3 is 15 residues long. The CDR3, as DNA: TGCGCCAGCAGCTTGACAAGTCCTAGCACAGATACGCAGTATTTT. Protein: CASSLTSPSTDTQYF.

The table lists this clonotype with a few counts. V usage is TRBV5-1 and J usage is TRBJ2-7; TRBD1 aligns across 9 bases. Trimming cost V 0 bases and J 5 bases; bases outside gene matches: 9. From germline, CDR1 is SGHRS and CDR2 YFSETQ. The CDR3 is 16 amino acids. The CDR3 coding sequence is TGCGCCAGCAGCTTGGGCATAACAGGGGGCATGGACGAGCAGTACTTC. Its protein is CASSLGITGGMDEQYF.

As to this clonotype: One base away lies a much larger clone, so this may be a sequencing read error. CDR3 coding DNA: TGTGCCAGCAGTAGGACAGGGAATATACAGACCCAGTACTTC. This codes for CASSRTGNIQTQYF. The chain joins TRBV28 to TRBJ2-5, with 8 bases identical to TRBD1. The V segment lost 5 bases and the J segment 6 bases; nucleotides outside the gene matches: 8. Germline-derived CDR1 and CDR2 are MDHEN and SYDVKM. This CDR3 has 14 residues.

The chain recombines TRBV28 with TRBJ2-7; D is possibly TRBD1 (6 bases). This CDR3 contains 15 residues. CDR1 is MDHEN and CDR2 is SYDVKM in the germline V gene. V was cut by 6 bases and J by 6 bases, with 21 bases left in between. Here the CDR3 reads CASRSPDRIVTEQYV. For the CDR3, the DNA is TGTGCCAGCAGGTCCCCCGACAGGATCGTGACCGAGCAGTACGTC.

The CDR3, as DNA: TGTGCCAGCAGTTACTCGAATCTTAGGAAAGAGACCCAGTACTTC. This sequence encodes CASSYSNLRKETQYF. The chain carries TRBV6-5 and TRBJ2-5; D uncertain. Germline loops: CDR1 MNHEY, CDR2 SVGAGI. V shed 0 bases and J shed 3 bases, with 11 bases lying between them. The CDR3 length is 15 residues.

The CDR3 DNA is TGTGCCAGCAGCCAAGGTCGGGGGAAGGGCGGTCGAAACACCGGGGAGCTGTTTTTT. This translates into CASSQGRGKGGRNTGELFF. The rearrangement joins TRBV3-2 to TRBJ2-2; the table's D call, TRBD1, was not checked against the DNA. TRBV3-2 is a pseudogene. The CDR3 has 19 residues.

The table lists this clonotype with a few counts. V gene TRBV4-3 combines with J gene TRBJ2-3, with TRBD2 as a possible D gene (6 bases). Germline V gives CDR1 LGHNA, CDR2 YSLEER. The CDR3 totals 16 residues. V was shortened by 5 bases and J by 2 bases, with 17 bases between the two germline ends. In DNA, the CDR3 is TGCGCCAGCAGCAGCGGGTGGTCGATGGACACAGATACGCAGTATTTT. It yields the protein CASSSGWSMDTDTQYF.

This clonotype has only a few counts. The genes are TRBV5-1 and TRBJ2-1; no reliable D call. Trimming pared 4 bases from V and 4 bases from J, leaving 12 bases between. CDR1 is SGHRS, CDR2 YFSETQ, per germline. CDR3 length equals 14 residues. In DNA form, the CDR3 reads TGCGCCAGCAGCCCTCTATCACCATACAATGAGCAGTTCTTC. This codes for CASSPLSPYNEQFF.

The chain couples TRBV9 to TRBJ2-7, with D maybe TRBD2 (6 bases). From germline, CDR1 is SGDLS and CDR2 YYNGEE. The ends were cut back, 3 bases at V and 3 bases at J, with 16 bases in the middle. The CDR3 extends over 15 amino acids. DNA of the CDR3: TGTGCCAGCAGCGCCCGCGGGGCTCAAGGCTACGAGCAGTACTTC. It encodes CASSARGAQGYEQYF.

The chain couples TRBV29-1 to TRBJ2-3; D remains unclear. Germline V gives CDR1 SQVTM, CDR2 ANQGSEA. V was pared by 6 bases and J by 0 bases, with 7 bases between. The CDR3 consists of 12 residues. Here the CDR3 DNA reads TGCAGCGTGAAGGATAGCACAGATACGCAGTATTTT. Its protein product is CSVKDSTDTQYF.

The chain couples TRBV6-5 to TRBJ1-6; 9 bases align to TRBD1. Germline-derived CDR1 and CDR2 are MNHEY and SVGAGI. Trimming removed 3 bases from V and 10 bases from J; junction bases left unmatched: 13. The CDR3 contains 17 residues. Here the CDR3 DNA reads TGTGCCAGCAGTTATTTCGCCGCCGGGACAGGGACCTCACCCCTCCACTTT. Translating it yields CASSYFAAGTGTSPLHF.

This clonotype was detected only a few times. V usage is TRBV7-8 and J usage is TRBJ2-3; 8 bases match TRBD2. Germline-derived CDR1 and CDR2 are SGHVS and FQNEAQ. Losses at the gene ends were 2 bases for V and 3 bases for J; bases not matched to a gene: 16. The CDR3 contains 19 residues. The chain's CDR3 is CASSLSRVFLGLETDTQYF. For the CDR3, the DNA is TGTGCCAGCAGCTTAAGCCGGGTGTTCTTGGGACTAGAGACAGATACGCAGTATTTT.

This chain connects TRBV7-2 to TRBJ2-5; 8 positions agree with TRBD2. Germline V lookup: CDR1 SGHTA, CDR2 FQGNSA. The trim removed 4 bases at V and 3 bases at J, leaving 10 bases unmatched. The CDR3 runs 16 residues. The CDR3 nucleotides read TGTGCCAGCAGCTCCCCCCTGGATAGCGGGGAAGAGACCCAGTACTTC. Protein sequence: CASSSPLDSGEETQYF.